The entry that follows covers one TCR beta chain sequence. This clonotype was seen ten or more times. The antigen it binds to is not known. A read error may account for a junction end that differs from germline. The data derive from a study of read filtering for tumor transcriptome and immune sequencing (TCRdb year 2020). Turning to the overall study: The cohort consisted of approximately 17 male and approximately 14 female patients, with a mean age of approximately 66 years and an age range of about 40 to 85. By revised international staging, 8 or 9 patients were R-ISS I, roughly 17 were R-ISS II and about seven were R-ISS III. After DNase treatment, whole-transcriptome libraries were prepared with the TruSeq RNA Access Library Prep Kit. Per sample, about 4.05 to 10.27 million TCR-region mapped reads were obtained with IR-seq, compared with only roughly 85 to 1273 with RNA-seq. The study compared TCR repertoires from targeted immune repertoire sequencing and bulk whole-transcriptome sequencing run on the same bone marrow samples. One of the main goals was to work out a read-filtering strategy for immune repertoire data, in particular whether clonotypes backed by only a single read should be removed. Study-wide conclusions, independent of this receptor: The correlation between IR-seq and RNA-seq shared clonotype proportions was increased by removal of single-read clonotypes. Single-read clonotypes made up roughly 80% of clonotypes but only approximately 3.7% of total reads in IR-seq, compared with around 70% of clonotypes and more than 40% of reads in RNA-seq. Clonotypes were captured by IR-seq at much higher depth and more reliably than by RNA-seq, and smaller IR-seq throughput was sufficient for identification of most shared clonotypes. The sorted CD138-negative fraction was not purified T cells but a mixed bone marrow immune population.

TCR libraries were constructed from 400 ng RNA using the Immunoverse kit, and molecular barcoded adaptors covering alpha/delta and beta/gamma chains were employed. The same RNA used for transcriptome sequencing was used for TCR library preparation. Sequencing of the TCR libraries was done on an Illumina HiSeq 4000 with 2 x 150 cycles. The authors' pipeline ran thus. Using MiXCR, which included quality filtering and error correction, TCR reads were aligned to human V, D, J and C references and then assembled into CDR3 clonotypes. The tcR package in R was used to analyze clonotype counts and gene usage diversity. Raw mapping reads were checked after the RNA-seq reads had been mapped by STAR aligner version 2.5.3a onto the human GRCh37 genome. To test how sequencing depth affects detected clonotypes, IR-seq fastq files were randomly downsampled with Seqtk 1.3. Through fastp at Q25 and MiXCR, TCRdb rebuilt clones from the public reads, retaining in-frame beta chains. Each CDR3 protein gets just one entry, which takes the most common genes and DNA from the rows behind it. Clone size and V and J calls follow TCRdb, not the original study. A total of 40,000 to 50,000 distinct CDR3 sequences appear in this sample, around 19% of them only once. Just over 15% of the sample rests with the top ten.

Every patient had bone marrow sampled at the time of active disease. Ficoll-Hypaque density gradient centrifugation was used to isolate bone marrow mononuclear cells. Myeloma plasma cells were removed and CD138-negative cells were obtained by negative selection following labeling with CD138 magnetic microbeads on a MACS separator. Flow cytometry with CD138 antibodies on an Attune NxT was used to check how pure the isolated cells were. TRIzol reagent was used to extract total RNA, and a NanoDrop spectrophotometer was used to quantify the extracted RNA. Paired RNA-seq and IR-seq were performed on each patient's CD138-negative bone marrow sample. Reading the germline V gene gives CDR1 MDHEN and CDR2 SYDVKM. The CDR3 has 14 amino acids, counting the end cysteine and phenylalanine. Only CDR3 DNA remains: 42 bases, in frame from the first base.

Recombination connected TRBV28 to TRBJ2-1; 9 bases in the middle match TRBD2. This sequence was found in a donor aged 40 or older with multiple myeloma. Sequencing used a population of CD138-negative cells sorted from bone marrow. The meaning of the sample's cell subset or site label: bone marrow mononuclear cells depleted of CD138+ plasma/myeloma cells by negative magnetic selection. The CDR3 loop reads CDSSLTSGNNEQFF. The bases read TGTGACAGCAGTTTGACTAGCGGAAACAATGAGCAGTTCTTC.